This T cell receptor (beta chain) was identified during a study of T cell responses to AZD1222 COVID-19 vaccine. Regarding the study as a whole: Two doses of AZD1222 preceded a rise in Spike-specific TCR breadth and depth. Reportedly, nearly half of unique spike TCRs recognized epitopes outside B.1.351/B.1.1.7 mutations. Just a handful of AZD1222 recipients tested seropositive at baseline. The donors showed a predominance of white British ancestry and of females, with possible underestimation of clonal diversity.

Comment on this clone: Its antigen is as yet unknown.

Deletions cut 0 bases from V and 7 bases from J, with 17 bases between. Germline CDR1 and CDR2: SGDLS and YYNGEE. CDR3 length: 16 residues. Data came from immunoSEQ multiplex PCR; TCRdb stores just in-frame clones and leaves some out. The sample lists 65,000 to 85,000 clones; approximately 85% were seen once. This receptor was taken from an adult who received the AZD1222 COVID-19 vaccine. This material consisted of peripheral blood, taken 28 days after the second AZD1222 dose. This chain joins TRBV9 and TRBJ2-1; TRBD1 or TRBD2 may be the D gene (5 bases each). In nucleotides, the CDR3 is TGTGCCAGCAGCGTAGCCCGGGACGCCTCCTGGAATGAGCAGTTCTTC. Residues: CASSVARDASWNEQFF.